These 12 T cell receptor beta chains share one sample of origin, sequenced in a study of cytomegalovirus exposure and HLA in healthy donors. Researchers ran the PCR with 60 Vbeta and 13 Jbeta primers. Profiling relied on immunoSEQ multiplex PCR, and the TCRdb table lists in-frame clones only, not all of them. In the table there are fewer than 200,000 clones, about 84% of which are singletons. The sequenced sample was PBMCs. The receptors derive from a woman in her 30s in good health and CMV-seropositive.

The rearrangement uses TRBV7-9 and TRBJ2-5; D not resolved. Trimming took off 3 bases at V and 2 bases at J, with 10 bases between the two ends. The CDR3 covers 14 residues. The germline V gene encodes CDR1 SEHNR and CDR2 FQNEAQ (reference sequence). As DNA, the CDR3 is TGTGCCAGCAGCTTTAGATTCGGTCAAGAGACCCAGTACTTC. This codes for CASSFRFGQETQYF.

The CDR3 region is CASSYQGQGYEQYF. Here the CDR3 DNA reads TGTGCCAGCAGTTATCAGGGACAGGGCTACGAGCAGTACTTC. This chain connects TRBV6-6 to TRBJ2-7, with 9 bases matching TRBD1. The CDR3 is 14 residues long. The J segment lost 3 bases and the V segment lost 3 bases, leaving 3 bases of the junction unmatched. Germline CDR1 MNHNY, CDR2 SVGAGI (reference sequence).

The rearrangement joins TRBV12-5 to TRBJ2-2; perhaps TRBD2 as D (5 bases). This CDR3 has 16 residues. Trimming pared 5 bases from V and 5 bases from J, leaving 18 bases between. The germline gives CDR1 LGHNT, CDR2 FRNRAP. The CDR3 spells CASGLGSSIRTGELFF. Here the CDR3 DNA reads TGTGCTAGTGGTCTGGGGTCTAGCATTAGGACCGGGGAGCTGTTTTTT.

DNA of the CDR3: TGTGCCAGTTCTGGACTAGCGGGGCTTGAGCAGTTCTTC. Amino acids: CASSGLAGLEQFF. The chain recombines TRBV6-4 with TRBJ2-1; TRBD2 aligns across 12 bases. The length of the CDR3 is 13 residues. In germline, CDR1 is MRHNA, CDR2 SNTAGT. Trimming cost V 9 bases and J 9 bases; bases outside gene matches: 6.

V usage is TRBV30 and J usage is TRBJ1-6; D is perhaps TRBD1 (5 bases). The germline V gene has CDR1 GTSNPN and CDR2 SVGIG (reference sequence). V lost 0 bases and J 9 bases, leaving 6 bases between the germline ends. CDR3 length equals 12 residues. The CDR3 DNA follows: TGTGCCTGGAGTGTAAGGGGTTCACCCCTCCACTTT. This encodes CAWSVRGSPLHF.

Points on this clone: Because the CDR3 is missing its conserved closing phenylalanine or tryptophan, this is likely a read error. The limits of the CDR3 on the DNA are not certain, so only TCRdb's listed CDR3 is given. CDR3 amino acids: CSSSPLRI. The chain couples TRBV7-9 to TRBJ1-1. Per the germline V gene, CDR1 is SEHNR and CDR2 is FQNEAQ (reference sequence). The CDR3 numbers 8 amino acids, ends counted.

The chain recombines TRBV5-1 with TRBJ2-5; weak D call: TRBD1 (5 bases). Germline V gives CDR1 SGHRS, CDR2 YFSETQ. Trimming left V 3 bases short and J 1 base short, with 13 bases between. The length of the CDR3 is 15 residues. As DNA, the CDR3 is TGCGCCAGCAGCTCCAGGGTATTCGGCCAAGAGACCCAGTACTTC. Its protein is CASSSRVFGQETQYF.

This chain connects TRBV30 to TRBJ2-3; 11 bases line up with TRBD2. The germline V gene encodes CDR1 GTSNPN and CDR2 SVGIG (reference sequence). V trimming: 5 bases; J trimming: 6 bases; junction bases outside the gene matches: 7. The CDR3 totals 14 residues. The CDR3 region is CAWAGLADIDTQYF. The DNA of the CDR3 is TGTGCCTGGGCGGGACTAGCGGATATTGATACGCAGTATTTT. Looking up the rest from reference TRBV30 and TRBJ2-3 gives the full variable domain: SQTIHQWPATLVQPVGSPLSLECTVEGTSNPNLYWYRQAAGRGLQLLFYSVGIGQISSEVPQNLSASRPQDRQFILSSKKLLLSDSGFYLCAWAGLADIDTQYFGPGTRLTVL.

On this clone itself: Additional DNA sequences in this sample encode the identical CDR3. The J gene is TRBJ2-2, the V gene TRBV15; D is ambiguous. This CDR3 is built from 15 residues. V was trimmed by 0 bases and J by 2 bases, leaving 7 bases between them. Germline CDR1 is LNHNV and CDR2 is YYDKDF (reference sequence). CDR3 amino acids: CATSRDRSNTGELFF. As DNA, the CDR3 is TGTGCCACCAGCAGAGATCGCAGTAACACCGGGGAGCTGTTTTTT.

The chain has TRBV11-1 and TRBJ2-3; 11 bases are shared with TRBD2. CDR1 is SGHAT and CDR2 is FQDESV in the germline V gene (reference sequence). The J segment lost 3 bases and the V segment lost 3 bases, leaving 2 bases of the junction unmatched. This CDR3 has 15 amino acids. The CDR3 DNA follows: TGTGCCAGCAGCTTTAGCGGGAGGGAGACAGATACGCAGTATTTT. It codes for CASSFSGRETDTQYF.

The V call is TRBV5-6, the J call TRBJ2-3; D not resolved. There are 14 residues in the CDR3. The ends were cut back, 0 bases at V and 1 base at J, with 6 bases in the middle. Germline V gene sequence: CDR1 SGHDT, CDR2 YYEEEE. DNA of the CDR3: TGTGCCAGCAGCTTGGACACGCGCACAGATACGCAGTATTTT. This sequence encodes CASSLDTRTDTQYF.

This clone was recorded once. The same CDR3 also results from other DNA sequences found in this sample. The chain employs TRBV2 and TRBJ2-7; 8 bases are shared with TRBD1. Germline V CDR1 and CDR2: SNHLY, FYNNEI. There are 13 residues in the CDR3. Trimming at V came to 6 bases and at J to 2 bases, leaving 3 bases not matched to a gene. The CDR3: CASRLDRAYEQYF. The CDR3 DNA sequence: TGTGCCAGCAGGCTGGACAGGGCCTACGAGCAGTACTTC. Looking up the rest from reference TRBV2 and TRBJ2-7 gives the full variable domain: EPEVTQTPSHQVTQMGQEVILRCVPISNHLYFYWYRQILGQKVEFLVSFYNNEISEKSEIFDDQFSVERPDGSNFTLKIRSTKLEDSAMYFCASRLDRAYEQYFGPGTRLTVT.